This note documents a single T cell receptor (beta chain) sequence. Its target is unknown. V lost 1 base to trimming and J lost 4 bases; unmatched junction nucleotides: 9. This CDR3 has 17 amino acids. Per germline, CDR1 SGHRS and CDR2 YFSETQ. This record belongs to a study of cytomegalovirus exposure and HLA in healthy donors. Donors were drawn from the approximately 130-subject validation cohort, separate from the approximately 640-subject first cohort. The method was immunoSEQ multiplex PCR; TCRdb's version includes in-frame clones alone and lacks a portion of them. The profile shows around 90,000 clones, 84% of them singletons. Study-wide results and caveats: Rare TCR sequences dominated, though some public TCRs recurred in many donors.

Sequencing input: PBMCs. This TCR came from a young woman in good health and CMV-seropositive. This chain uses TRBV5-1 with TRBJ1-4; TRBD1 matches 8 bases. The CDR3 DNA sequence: TGCGCCAGCAGCTTGCAGGGGGCGAGGGTTGGTAATGAAAAACTGTTTTTT. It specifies CASSLQGARVGNEKLFF.